This TCR beta chain was sequenced for a study of T cells in Graves' hyperthyroidism and ophthalmopathy. Study background: Before treatment of any kind, peripheral blood was taken at initial diagnosis. Study results and caveats: Blood held most thyroid clonotypes expanded above 0.001 frequency.

RNA transcripts served as the template for amplifying TCR beta CDR3 regions. Primed by the HTBI set, a first-round RT-PCR was run on the TCR CDR3. One entry per CDR3 protein results from TCRdb running MiXCR on the multiplex PCR reads. Counted here are hundreds of thousands of distinct CDR3 sequences, around 39% occurring once; the ten biggest clones make up 7.5% to 9.5%. Disease duration under 2 months; hyperthyroidism patients were aged 18 to 65. Pregnant or lactating patients were excluded, as were those with uncontrolled infection or other autoimmune disease. The CDR3 consists of 17 residues. Germline-derived CDR1 and CDR2 are SGHVS and FQNEAQ. Trimming took 3 bases from V and 3 from J; bases not matched to a gene: 11. About this clonotype: Its antigen is currently unknown.

The material sequenced was blood. The V call is TRBV7-8, the J call TRBJ1-2; 9 positions agree with TRBD1. This receptor was identified in a man aged 18 to 29 with Graves' hyperthyroidism. The CDR3 bases are TGTGCCAGCAGCTTGGCCTACTGGGACAGGGCCTACTATGGCTACACCTTC. Encoded protein: CASSLAYWDRAYYGYTF.